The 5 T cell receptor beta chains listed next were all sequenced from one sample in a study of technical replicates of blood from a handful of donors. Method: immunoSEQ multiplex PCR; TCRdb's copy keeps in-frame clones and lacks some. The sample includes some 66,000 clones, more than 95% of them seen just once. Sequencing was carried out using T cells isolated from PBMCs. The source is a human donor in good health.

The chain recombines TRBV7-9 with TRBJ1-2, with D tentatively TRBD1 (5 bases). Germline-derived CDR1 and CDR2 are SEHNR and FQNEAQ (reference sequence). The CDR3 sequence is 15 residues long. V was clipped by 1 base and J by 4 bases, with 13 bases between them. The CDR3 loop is CASSLVLQDSYGYTF. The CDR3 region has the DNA TGTGCCAGCAGCTTAGTGCTGCAAGACAGCTATGGCTACACCTTC.

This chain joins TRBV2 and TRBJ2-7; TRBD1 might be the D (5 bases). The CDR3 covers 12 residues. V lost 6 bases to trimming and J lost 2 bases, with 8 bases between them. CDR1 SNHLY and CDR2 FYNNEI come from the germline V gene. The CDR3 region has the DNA TGTGCCAGCAGCCAGGGAACCTACGAGCAGTACTTC. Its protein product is CASSQGTYEQYF.

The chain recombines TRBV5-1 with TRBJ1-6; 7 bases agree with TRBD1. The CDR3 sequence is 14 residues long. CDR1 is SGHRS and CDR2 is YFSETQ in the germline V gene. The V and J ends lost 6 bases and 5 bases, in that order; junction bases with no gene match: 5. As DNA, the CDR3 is TGCGCCAGCACCCCGGACAGGAATAATTCACCCCTCCACTTT. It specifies CASTPDRNNSPLHF.

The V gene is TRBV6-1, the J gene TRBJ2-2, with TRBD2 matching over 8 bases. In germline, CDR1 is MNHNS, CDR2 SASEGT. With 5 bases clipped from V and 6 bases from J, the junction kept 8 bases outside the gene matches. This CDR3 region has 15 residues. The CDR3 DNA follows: TGTGCCAGCAGTACCGGGACTAGTATGTCCGGGGAGCTGTTTTTT. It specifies CASSTGTSMSGELFF.

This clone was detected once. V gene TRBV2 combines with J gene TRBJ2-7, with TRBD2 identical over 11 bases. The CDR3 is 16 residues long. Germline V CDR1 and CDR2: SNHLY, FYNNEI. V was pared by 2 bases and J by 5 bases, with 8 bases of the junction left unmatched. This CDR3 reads CASSETRGLAGNEQYF. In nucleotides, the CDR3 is TGTGCCAGCAGTGAAACCCGTGGACTAGCGGGTAACGAGCAGTACTTC.